This passage covers 15 T cell receptor beta chains from one sample sequenced in a study of CD8 T cells in ankylosing spondylitis. Whole-study findings and limits: For ankylosing spondylitis blood, a TCR beta motif of under 10 highly homologous variants appeared characteristic.

Antigens for these TCRs are unknown. TCRdb re-called the 5' RACE reads through MiXCR, storing one row per CDR3 protein. The table records about 840,000 distinct CDR3 sequences, over 9.5% of them present only once. The sample comprised blood, either unsorted or a sorted T cell fraction (not recorded which). All receptors come from a male donor with ankylosing spondylitis.

The table lists this clonotype with a few counts. The chain uses TRBV5-1 and TRBJ2-7; D may correspond to TRBD1 or TRBD2 (5 bases each). CDR1 is SGHRS, CDR2 YFSETQ, per germline. Trimming shortened V by 5 bases and J by 2 bases, and 14 bases separated the two germline ends. The CDR3 runs 14 residues. The CDR3 DNA follows: TGCGCCAGCAGTTCCGGGACGGTGACCTACGAGCAGTACTTC. Amino acid sequence: CASSSGTVTYEQYF.

The sample holds many counts of this clonotype. V usage is TRBV12-3 or TRBV12-4 and J usage is TRBJ1-5; no clear D gene. This CDR3 is 13 amino acids long. V lost 2 bases to trimming and J lost 9 bases, with 11 bases between them. CDR3 protein: CASSLSYDGPQHF. CDR3 in DNA: TGTGCCAGCAGTTTATCTTACGATGGGCCCCAGCATTTT.

Of note for this clonotype: The junction departs from germline at one end; a sequencing error may be responsible. The rearrangement joins TRBV12-3 or TRBV12-4 to TRBJ2-1; D call uncertain. The CDR3 covers 16 residues. The CDR3 DNA is TGTGCCAGCGGTTTGCGACTTCCCTTCTCCTACAATGAGCAGTTCTTC. This gives the protein CASGLRLPFSYNEQFF.

The J gene is TRBJ2-1, the V gene TRBV4-3; 13 bases align to TRBD2. Losses at the gene ends were 3 bases for V and 9 bases for J; bases not matched to a gene: 11. This CDR3 has 17 amino acids. The germline V gene encodes CDR1 LGHNA and CDR2 YSLEER. The CDR3 here is CASSQITTSGRALEQFF. CDR3 DNA sequence: TGCGCCAGCAGCCAGATAACTACTAGCGGGAGGGCTCTTGAGCAGTTCTTC.

This clonotype was seen a handful of times. The chain employs TRBV6-1 and TRBJ1-5; D is perhaps TRBD1 (6 bases). The CDR3 runs to 17 residues. Trimming left V 3 bases short and J 3 bases short, with 18 bases between. Germline CDR1 reads MNHNS; CDR2 reads SASEGT. The CDR3 sequence: CASSEKRGQLVNQPQHF. CDR3 in DNA: TGTGCCAGCAGTGAGAAGCGCGGACAGCTAGTCAATCAGCCCCAGCATTTT.

This clonotype occurred a few times. V usage is TRBV7-8 and J usage is TRBJ1-5, with 9 positions matching TRBD1. J lost 7 bases, V lost 4 bases, and 5 bases had no gene match. The CDR3 contains 14 residues. Germline values: CDR1 SGHVS, CDR2 FQNEAQ. This CDR3 is CASSWDRVLQPQHF. The CDR3 DNA follows: TGTGCCAGCAGCTGGGACAGGGTTTTGCAGCCCCAGCATTTT.

This clonotype was detected many times. This chain uses TRBV20-1 with TRBJ1-4, with D uncertain. The CDR3 has 14 residues. V was pared by 0 bases and J by 7 bases, with 12 bases between. Germline CDR1 and CDR2: DFQATT and SNEGSKA (reference sequence). CDR3 protein: CSARDPKSGEKLFF. The CDR3 DNA follows: TGCAGTGCTAGAGATCCCAAAAGCGGTGAAAAACTGTTTTTT.

In this sample, this clonotype turned up a few times. The rearrangement uses TRBV20-1 and TRBJ2-1; 8 bases are shared with TRBD2. After removal of 1 base from V and 7 bases from J, the junction contained 12 bases not matched to a gene. CDR1 is DFQATT, CDR2 SNEGSKA, per germline (reference sequence). The CDR3 covers 16 residues. The chain's CDR3 is CSARGRLAYWSNEQFF. In DNA, the CDR3 is TGCAGTGCTAGAGGCCGACTAGCGTATTGGTCGAATGAGCAGTTCTTC.

This clonotype was detected only a few times. The chain combines TRBV20-1 with TRBJ2-1; 7 bases map to TRBD2. Trimming removed 6 bases from V and 8 bases from J; junction bases left unmatched: 13. The CDR3 loop spans 14 amino acids. Germline V lookup: CDR1 DFQATT, CDR2 SNEGSKA (reference sequence). The chain's CDR3 is CSAYSSGLRDEQFF. The CDR3 DNA reads TGCAGTGCCTATTCTAGCGGCCTAAGGGATGAGCAGTTCTTC.

The chain employs TRBV2 and TRBJ2-5; 7 bases line up with TRBD2. The CDR3 has 14 residues. J lost 6 bases, V lost 5 bases, and 9 bases had no gene match. Germline values: CDR1 SNHLY, CDR2 FYNNEI. DNA of the CDR3: TGTGCCAGCAGTCGCGGGGAGGGTTTACAGACCCAGTACTTC. It yields the protein CASSRGEGLQTQYF.

The V gene is TRBV30, the J gene TRBJ2-4; D may be TRBD1 (6 bases). Germline CDR1 GTSNPN, CDR2 SVGIG (reference sequence). Trimming removed 3 bases at V and 1 base at J, with 16 bases between. The CDR3 sequence is 16 residues long. The CDR3 loop is CAWSHRDNRAKNIQYF. Written as DNA, the CDR3 is TGTGCCTGGAGCCACCGGGACAATAGGGCCAAAAACATTCAGTACTTC.

Regarding this clonotype: A read error may be the cause here, since a much bigger clone is one base away. V and J are TRBV20-1 and TRBJ2-5, with a weak D call TRBD1 (6 bases). Germline CDR1 and CDR2: DFQATT and SNEGSKA (reference sequence). The CDR3 extends over 13 amino acids. The CDR3 DNA follows: TGCAGTGCCAACAGGGATCTGCCAGAGGCCCAGTACTTC. This translates into CSANRDLPEAQYF.

This clonotype occurred a few times. The chain employs TRBV15 and TRBJ2-3; TRBD1 or TRBD2 may be the D gene (5 bases each). The V gene's germline CDR1 is LNHNV and CDR2 YYDKDF (reference sequence). Trimming took 2 bases from V and 0 from J, leaving 12 bases between them. The CDR3 consists of 16 residues. CDR3 coding DNA: TGTGCCACCAGCAGACCCGGGGCACTTAGCACAGATACGCAGTATTTT. Residues: CATSRPGALSTDTQYF.

The chain combines TRBV3-1 with TRBJ2-5; D not resolved. Trimming shortened V by 1 base and J by 5 bases, and 8 bases separated the two germline ends. Germline lookup yields CDR1 LGHDT and CDR2 YNNKEL (reference sequence). This CDR3 comprises 13 residues. This CDR3 is CASSQVRQETQYF. The DNA of the CDR3 is TGTGCCAGCAGCCAAGTACGGCAGGAGACCCAGTACTTC.

The chain joins TRBV12-3 or TRBV12-4 to TRBJ1-5; D is undetermined. V was cut by 0 bases and J by 4 bases, with 10 bases left in between. The CDR3 is made up of 15 amino acids. This CDR3 is CASSLASGWNQPQHF. DNA of the CDR3: TGTGCCAGCAGTTTAGCTTCGGGGTGGAATCAGCCCCAGCATTTT.